What follows are 19 T cell receptor beta chains derived from one specimen sequenced in a study of CD8 T cells in Susac syndrome. A quantity of roughly 0.5 to 1 ug RNA underwent reverse transcription using random hexamers. TCRdb redid the calling of the immunoSEQ multiplex PCR reads with MiXCR, one entry per CDR3 protein. This table holds around 160,000 distinct CDR3 sequences, roughly 94% found once. The sequenced material came from CD4+ T cells from PBMCs. The receptors derive from a human donor with multiple sclerosis.

The CDR3 region is CASTKQGESSYEQYF. In DNA form, the CDR3 reads TGTGCCAGCACCAAACAGGGGGAAAGCTCCTACGAGCAGTACTTC. This chain uses TRBV6-1 with TRBJ2-7; 8 bases align to TRBD1. V trimming: 7 bases; J trimming: 0 bases; junction bases outside the gene matches: 8. From germline, CDR1 is MNHNS and CDR2 SASEGT. The CDR3 sequence is 15 residues long.

The rearrangement links TRBV4-1 to TRBJ2-5, with 10 bases aligning to TRBD2. Trimming at V came to 1 base and at J to 5 bases, leaving 10 bases not matched to a gene. The germline gives CDR1 MGHRA, CDR2 YSYEKL. This CDR3 comprises 17 residues. The CDR3 region has the DNA TGCGCCAGCAGCCAAGCTAGCGGGAGTGATCTACCGGAGACCCAGTACTTC. It translates to CASSQASGSDLPETQYF.

This sequence joins TRBV5-1 and TRBJ2-2, with 8 bases matching TRBD2. CDR1 and CDR2 from the germline V gene are SGHRS and YFSETQ. This CDR3 is built from 16 residues. J gave up 2 bases and V 4 bases, and 7 bases lay outside the gene matches. CDR3 protein: CASSPPSGSNTGELFF. The CDR3 nucleotides read TGCGCCAGCAGCCCCCCCAGCGGGAGTAACACCGGGGAGCTGTTTTTT.

The chain joins TRBV5-1 to TRBJ1-1; 9 bases map to TRBD1. V dropped 1 base and J dropped 5; count of bases not matched to a gene: 6. The germline gives CDR1 SGHRS, CDR2 YFSETQ. The CDR3 is 15 amino acids. The CDR3 region is CASSLQGQGTTEAFF. CDR3 DNA sequence: TGCGCCAGCAGCTTGCAAGGACAGGGGACAACTGAAGCTTTCTTT.

This clonotype was seen a few times. The chain combines TRBV7-6 with TRBJ2-7; TRBD2 aligns across 9 bases. Trimming removed 4 bases from V and 7 bases from J; junction bases left unmatched: 8. The CDR3 contains 14 residues. Germline-derived CDR1 and CDR2 are SGHVS and FNYEAQ. The CDR3 coding sequence is TGTGCCAGCAGCTCTCTAGCGGGAATGAGGGAGCAGTACTTC. Protein product: CASSSLAGMREQYF. Full variable domain (outside the CDR3, taken from reference TRBV7-6 and TRBJ2-7): GAGVSQSPRYKVTKRGQDVALRCDPISGHVSLYWYRQALGQGPEFLTYFNYEAQQDKSGLPNDRFSAERPEGSISTLTIQRTEQRDSAMYRCASSSLAGMREQYFGPGTRLTVT.

V usage is TRBV25-1 and J usage is TRBJ1-3; possibly TRBD1 for D (5 bases). CDR1 and CDR2 (germline): MGHDK, SYGVNS. CDR3 length: 12 residues. The V end lost 7 bases, the J end lost 4 bases, and 8 bases lay between the germline ends. CDR3 loop: CASKGVGNTIYF. Here the CDR3 DNA reads TGTGCCAGCAAAGGGGTCGGAAACACCATATATTTT.

The gene calls are TRBV18 and TRBJ1-5, with no clear D. This CDR3 has 13 amino acids. V was clipped by 6 bases and J by 7 bases, with 13 bases between them. CDR1 is KGHSH, CDR2 LQKENI, per germline. Written as DNA, the CDR3 is TGTGCCAGCTCGCCCGAGGGTTCGCAGCCCCAGCATTTT. This encodes CASSPEGSQPQHF.

The J gene is TRBJ2-5, the V gene TRBV20-1, with D unclear. From germline, CDR1 is DFQATT and CDR2 SNEGSKA (reference sequence). The CDR3 length is 12 residues. Trimming shortened V by 3 bases and J by 1 base, and 6 bases separated the two germline ends. The CDR3 sequence is CSASSFQETQYF. The CDR3 nucleotides read TGCAGTGCTAGTAGCTTCCAAGAGACCCAGTACTTC.

The CDR3 sequence is CASSQELGRANEQFF. The CDR3 DNA reads as TGTGCCAGCAGCCAAGAATTAGGCAGGGCTAATGAGCAGTTCTTC. This rearrangement joins TRBV4-2 to TRBJ2-1; tentative D call: TRBD1 (5 bases). Per the germline V gene, CDR1 is LGHNA and CDR2 is YNFKEQ. V shed 0 bases and J shed 7 bases, with 13 bases lying between them. This CDR3 contains 15 residues.

The chain links TRBV27 to TRBJ2-7, with 7 bases matching TRBD2. Trimming removed 8 bases from V and 3 bases from J; junction bases left unmatched: 7. Germline values: CDR1 MNHEY, CDR2 SMNVEV (reference sequence). The CDR3 consists of 13 residues. The CDR3 loop reads CASGKTGGYEQYF. For the CDR3, the DNA is TGTGCCAGCGGAAAGACGGGGGGCTACGAGCAGTACTTC.

The V gene is TRBV20-1, the J gene TRBJ2-7, with 7 bases identical to TRBD2. Germline V CDR1 and CDR2: DFQATT, SNEGSKA (reference sequence). V trimming: 5 bases; J trimming: 3 bases; junction bases outside the gene matches: 7. The CDR3 covers 13 residues. The CDR3 DNA reads TGCAGTGCTGGGGGACTAAGCAGCTACGAGCAGTACTTC. It codes for CSAGGLSSYEQYF.

The CDR3, as DNA: TGTGCCAGCGTAGGGAAGTCGGTCCCGACTAATGAAAAACTGTTTTTT. This encodes CASVGKSVPTNEKLFF. The chain has TRBV6-1 and TRBJ1-4; no reliable D call. Germline V gene lookup returns CDR1 MNHNS and CDR2 SASEGT. The CDR3 totals 16 residues. V dropped 8 bases and J dropped 2 bases, with 18 bases sitting between them.

The gene calls are TRBV24-1 and TRBJ2-5; TRBD1 is a possible D gene (6 bases). The V gene lost 2 bases and the J gene lost 3 bases, with 6 bases spanning the gap. There are 13 residues in the CDR3. Germline CDR1 is KGHDR and CDR2 is SFDVKD. The CDR3 region is CATSDSGEETQYF. CDR3 DNA sequence: TGTGCCACCAGTGATTCAGGGGAAGAGACCCAGTACTTC.

This clonotype was seen only once. The genes are TRBV19 and TRBJ1-1; a possible D gene is TRBD1 (6 bases). Germline lookup yields CDR1 LNHDA and CDR2 SQIVND (reference sequence). V dropped 0 bases and J dropped 1 base, with 15 bases sitting between them. The CDR3 length is 17 residues. The CDR3 coding sequence is TGTGCCAGTAGTATAGAGGCAGGGGCGATCCGGAACACTGAAGCTTTCTTT. This translates into CASSIEAGAIRNTEAFF.

The CDR3 region is CSAVPGGRVNTEAFF. As DNA, the CDR3 is TGCAGTGCTGTCCCTGGGGGACGGGTGAACACTGAAGCTTTCTTT. This rearrangement joins TRBV20-1 to TRBJ1-1, with a tentative D call TRBD1 (5 bases). Trimming cost V 5 bases and J 0 bases, with 16 bases left between them. Germline assignment: CDR1 DFQATT and CDR2 SNEGSKA (reference sequence). CDR3 length: 15 residues.

The genes are TRBV6-1 and TRBJ2-7; 9 bases fit TRBD1. V was clipped by 7 bases and J by 2 bases; unmatched bases: 12. CDR3 size: 16 residues. From germline, CDR1 is MNHNS and CDR2 SASEGT. CDR3 sequence (DNA): TGTGCCAGCAAGGGAACCGGGACAGGGAGGACCTACGAGCAGTACTTC. As protein: CASKGTGTGRTYEQYF.

The CDR3, as DNA: TGTGCCAGCAGCTCCTTGGGGGGCTCTGTACGCTACACCTTC. Protein sequence: CASSSLGGSVRYTF. The genes are TRBV7-2 and TRBJ1-2; D may be TRBD1 (6 bases). CDR1 and CDR2 (germline): SGHTA, FQGNSA. The CDR3 is made up of 14 amino acids. V dropped 4 bases and J dropped 9 bases, with 18 bases sitting between them.

The chain joins TRBV2 to TRBJ2-2; the D is unclear. Per the germline V gene, CDR1 is SNHLY and CDR2 is FYNNEI. The V end was cut by 6 bases, the J end by 11 bases, with 4 bases between. The length of the CDR3 is 9 residues. For the CDR3, the DNA is TGTGCCAGCAGGCCCGAGCTGTTTTTT. Encoded protein: CASRPELFF.

The chain uses TRBV10-3 and TRBJ2-7; maybe TRBD2 (5 bases). This CDR3 has 15 residues. Trimming took off 2 bases at V and 3 bases at J, with 14 bases between the two ends. CDR1 ENHRY and CDR2 SYGVKD come from the germline V gene. CDR3 nucleotide sequence: TGTGCCATCAGTGAGCGAGAGGGAACGGACTACGAGCAGTACTTC. It yields the protein CAISEREGTDYEQYF.